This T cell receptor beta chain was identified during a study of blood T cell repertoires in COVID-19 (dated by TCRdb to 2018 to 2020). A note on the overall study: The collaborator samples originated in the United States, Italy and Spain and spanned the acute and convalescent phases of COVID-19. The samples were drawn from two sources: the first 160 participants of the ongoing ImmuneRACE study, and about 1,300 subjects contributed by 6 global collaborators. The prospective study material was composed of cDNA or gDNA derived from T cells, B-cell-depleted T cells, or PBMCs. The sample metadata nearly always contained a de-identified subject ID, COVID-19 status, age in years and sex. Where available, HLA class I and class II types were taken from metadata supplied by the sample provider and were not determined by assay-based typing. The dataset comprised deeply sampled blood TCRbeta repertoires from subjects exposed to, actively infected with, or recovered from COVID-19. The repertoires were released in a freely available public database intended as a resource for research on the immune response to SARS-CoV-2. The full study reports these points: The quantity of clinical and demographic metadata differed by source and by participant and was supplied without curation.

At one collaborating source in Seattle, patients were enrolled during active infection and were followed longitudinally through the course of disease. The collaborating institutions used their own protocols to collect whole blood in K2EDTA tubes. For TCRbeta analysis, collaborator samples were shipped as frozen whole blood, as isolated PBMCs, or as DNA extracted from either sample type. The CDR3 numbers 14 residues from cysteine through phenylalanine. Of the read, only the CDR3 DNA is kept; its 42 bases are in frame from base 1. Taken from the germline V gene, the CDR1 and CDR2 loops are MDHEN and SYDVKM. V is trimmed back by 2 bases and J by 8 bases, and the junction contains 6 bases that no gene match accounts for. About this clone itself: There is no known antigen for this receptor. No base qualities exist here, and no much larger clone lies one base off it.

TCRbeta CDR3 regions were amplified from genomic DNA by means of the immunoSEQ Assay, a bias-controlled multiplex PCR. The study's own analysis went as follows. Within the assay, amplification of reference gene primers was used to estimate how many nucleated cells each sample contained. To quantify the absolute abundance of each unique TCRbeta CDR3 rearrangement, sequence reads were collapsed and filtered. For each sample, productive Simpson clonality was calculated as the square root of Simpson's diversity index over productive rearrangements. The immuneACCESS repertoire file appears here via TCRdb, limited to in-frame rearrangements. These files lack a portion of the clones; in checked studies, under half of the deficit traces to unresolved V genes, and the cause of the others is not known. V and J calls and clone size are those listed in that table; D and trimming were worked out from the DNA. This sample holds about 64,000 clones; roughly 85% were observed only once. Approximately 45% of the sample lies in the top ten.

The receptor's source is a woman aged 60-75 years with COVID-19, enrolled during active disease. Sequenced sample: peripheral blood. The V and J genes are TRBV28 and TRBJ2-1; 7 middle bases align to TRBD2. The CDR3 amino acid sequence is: CASSLGREIDEQFF. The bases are TGTGCCAGCAGTTTAGGGCGGGAGATCGATGAGCAGTTCTTC.